The sequence of this T cell receptor (beta chain) was determined in a study of blood T cells in healthy people across ages. Trimming cost V 0 bases and J 2 bases; bases outside gene matches: 11. CDR3 length: 19 residues. Germline CDR1 is LGHNA and CDR2 is YSLEER. This clonotype was seen only a few times. Its antigen is not known. PCR was performed a second time for about 7 to 12 cycles using a sample-barcoded 5' primer and a J-beta primer mix. TCRdb re-analysed the 5' RACE reads in MiXCR, keeping a single row per CDR3 protein. In the table there are 700,000 to 800,000 distinct CDR3 sequences, 40% to 45% of which are singletons. General study points: Age advanced and TCR beta diversity per million T cells fell, roughly linearly. TCR beta diversity correlated strongly with naive T cell percentage. Comparison with aged donors showed that long-lived donors had more naive CD4+ cells and higher diversity.

The chain links TRBV4-3 to TRBJ2-3, with 10 bases matching TRBD1. The sequence came from a woman in her sixties in good health. What was sequenced was blood. The CDR3 nucleotides are TGCGCCAGCAGCCAAGATCCCATCTGGACAGGGGGAAACACAGATACGCAGTATTTT. It is translated as CASSQDPIWTGGNTDTQYF.